These 7 T cell receptor beta chains were sequenced from one sample in a study of blood T cell repertoires in COVID-19. Sequenced by immunoSEQ multiplex PCR; TCRdb stores in-frame clones only, minus some. The sample includes 150,000 to 200,000 clones, 88% of them seen just once. Input material: PBMCs or T cells enriched from blood (not recorded which). Receptors were obtained from a woman aged 50 to 60 who had recovered from COVID-19.

This clone has a handful of counts. The chain couples TRBV5-4 to TRBJ2-5, with D possibly TRBD2 on 7 matching bases. CDR1 SGHNT and CDR2 YYREEE come from the germline V gene (reference sequence). This CDR3 spans 15 amino acids. V lost 5 bases, J lost 5 bases, and 19 bases lay in between. The CDR3, as DNA: TGTGCCAGCAGTCCTGGCCGGGGGGCGCGGGAGACCCAGTACTTC. Amino acid sequence: CASSPGRGARETQYF.

The rearrangement joins TRBV6-2 or TRBV6-3 to TRBJ2-2, with TRBD2 matching 7 bases. CDR3 length: 15 residues. CDR1 and CDR2 (germline): MNHEY, SVGEGT. Trimming cost V 5 bases and J 7 bases; bases outside gene matches: 10. CDR3 sequence reads: CASSDPGREVGELFF. Here the CDR3 DNA reads TGTGCCAGCAGTGACCCGGGGAGGGAGGTCGGGGAGCTGTTTTTT.

This chain links TRBV19 with TRBJ1-2; 8 bases are shared with TRBD1. The germline CDR1 and CDR2 sequences are LNHDA and SQIVND (reference sequence). V lost 5 bases, J lost 3 bases, and 8 bases stayed unmatched. The CDR3 runs 15 residues. CDR3 in DNA: TGTGCCAGTAGTCCCGACAGGGGTTCATACTATGGCTACACCTTC. Residues: CASSPDRGSYYGYTF.

The chain joins TRBV6-6 to TRBJ1-2; the match to TRBD1 covers 10 bases. The germline V gene has CDR1 MNHNY and CDR2 SVGAGI (reference sequence). Trimming at V came to 6 bases and at J to 6 bases, leaving 4 bases not matched to a gene. The CDR3 is made up of 13 amino acids. CDR3 protein: CASSPGTGDGYTF. The CDR3 DNA reads TGTGCCAGCAGCCCTGGGACAGGGGATGGCTACACCTTC.

V and J are TRBV18 and TRBJ1-3; 7 bases fit TRBD1. The junction had 2 bases not matched to a gene; V was cut back by 3 bases and J by 3 bases. This CDR3 has 14 amino acids. CDR1 and CDR2 from the germline V gene are KGHSH and LQKENI. The CDR3 DNA sequence: TGTGCCAGCTCACCCGACAGGGTTGGAAACACCATATATTTT. It is translated as CASSPDRVGNTIYF.

The chain combines TRBV5-1 with TRBJ2-1, with D perhaps matching TRBD2 (6 bases). The germline CDR1 and CDR2 sequences are SGHRS and YFSETQ. The length of the CDR3 is 15 residues. V dropped 0 bases and J dropped 5 bases, with 12 bases sitting between them. CDR3: CASSLAGVTNNEQFF. The DNA for the CDR3 is TGCGCCAGCAGCTTGGCGGGGGTCACAAACAATGAGCAGTTCTTC.

The gene calls are TRBV20-1 and TRBJ1-3; TRBD1 aligns across 9 bases. J gave up 5 bases and V 3 bases, and 11 bases lay outside the gene matches. The CDR3 spans 16 residues. Germline lookup yields CDR1 DFQATT and CDR2 SNEGSKA (reference sequence). CDR3 sequence: CSASHATGGGRNTIYF. CDR3 DNA: TGCAGTGCTAGTCACGCCACAGGGGGCGGGAGAAACACCATATATTTT.